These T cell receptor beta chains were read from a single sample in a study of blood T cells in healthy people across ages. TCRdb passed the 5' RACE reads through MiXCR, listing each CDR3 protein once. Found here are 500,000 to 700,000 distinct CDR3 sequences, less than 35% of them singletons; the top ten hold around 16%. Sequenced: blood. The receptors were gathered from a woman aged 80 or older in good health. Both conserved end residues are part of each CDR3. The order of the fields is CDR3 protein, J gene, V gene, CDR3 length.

CDR3: CASSPMGHPRTEAFF; J: TRBJ1-1; V: TRBV12-3/TRBV12-4; length: 15
CDR3: CASSSDSRSPLHF; J: TRBJ1-6; V: TRBV7-7; length: 13
CDR3: CASRTTGSSLSSYNEQYF; J: TRBJ2-5; V: TRBV19; length: 18
CDR3: CATTEGTGPYNEQFF; J: TRBJ2-1; V: TRBV24-1; length: 15
CDR3: CASSSRARFYEQYF; J: TRBJ2-7; V: TRBV7-2; length: 14
CDR3: CASSLGQGTPIPYF; J: TRBJ2-5; V: TRBV5-6; length: 14
CDR3: CSARETLDRQETQYF; J: TRBJ2-5; V: TRBV20-1; length: 15
CDR3: CASSSPQGVNQPQHF; J: TRBJ1-5; V: TRBV7-2; length: 15
CDR3: CASSPLGRGDYGYTF; J: TRBJ1-2; V: TRBV27; length: 15
CDR3: CASSRLDLGTYEQYF; J: TRBJ2-7; V: TRBV5-6; length: 15
CDR3: CSAIPGDLHEKLFF; J: TRBJ1-4; V: TRBV20-1; length: 14
CDR3: CATKGLDRLNGYTF; J: TRBJ1-2; V: TRBV27; length: 14
CDR3: CASSFGLVRNEQFF; J: TRBJ2-1; V: TRBV7-8; length: 14
CDR3: CSARGGERIYEQYF; J: TRBJ2-7; V: TRBV20-1; length: 14
CDR3: CASERASGGAEAGELFF; J: TRBJ2-2; V: TRBV6-1; length: 17
CDR3: CASRGGSNSYEQYF; J: TRBJ2-7; V: TRBV2; length: 14
CDR3: CATSRDRGAATEAFF; J: TRBJ1-1; V: TRBV15; length: 15
CDR3: CASSPTGRAMGGYTF; J: TRBJ1-2; V: TRBV7-6; length: 15
CDR3: CATSRVGGLQETQYF; J: TRBJ2-5; V: TRBV15; length: 15
CDR3: CASSMVRGGTDTQYF; J: TRBJ2-3; V: TRBV5-1; length: 15
CDR3: CASSVGRGGEEQYF; J: TRBJ2-7; V: TRBV7-9; length: 14
CDR3: CASLNRGRNTEAFF; J: TRBJ1-1; V: TRBV6-6; length: 14
CDR3: CAISEKTGQPYGYTF; J: TRBJ1-2; V: TRBV10-3; length: 15
CDR3: CAISTGGMNTEAFF; J: TRBJ1-1; V: TRBV10-3; length: 14
CDR3: CATADTGNTIYF; J: TRBJ1-3; V: TRBV6-6; length: 12
CDR3: CASSQDRPANTEAFF; J: TRBJ1-1; V: TRBV4-3; length: 15
CDR3: CASSVSEVYGYTF; J: TRBJ1-2; V: TRBV9; length: 13
CDR3: CASSIGTGAMGNQPQHF; J: TRBJ1-5; V: TRBV7-2; length: 17
CDR3: CASRRGYSPLHF; J: TRBJ1-6; V: TRBV12-3/TRBV12-4; length: 12
CDR3: CSARSRGYNNEQFF; J: TRBJ2-1; V: TRBV20-1; length: 14
CDR3: CSARLAGALGELFF; J: TRBJ2-2; V: TRBV29-1; length: 14
CDR3: CASSLALLGTGEETQYF; J: .; V: TRBV5-1; length: 17
CDR3: CASSLGVAGGPNEQFF; J: TRBJ2-1; V: TRBV11-2; length: 16
CDR3: CTSRWTGDYEQYF; J: TRBJ2-7; V: TRBV6-1; length: 13
CDR3: CSASRTSERNEQFF; J: TRBJ2-1; V: TRBV20-1; length: 14
CDR3: CASSSRDNEQFF; J: TRBJ2-1; V: TRBV7-9; length: 12
CDR3: CAIQDRTNTEAFF; J: TRBJ1-1; V: TRBV10-3; length: 13
CDR3: CACSPSTATTYGYTF; J: TRBJ1-2; V: TRBV18; length: 15
CDR3: CASSVGTVYQPQHF; J: TRBJ1-5; V: TRBV12-3/TRBV12-4; length: 14
CDR3: CASSLSLFGELFF; J: TRBJ2-2; V: TRBV27; length: 13
CDR3: CAWSERGNQPQHF; J: TRBJ1-5; V: TRBV30; length: 13
CDR3: CASSEEGYGSPLHF; J: TRBJ1-6; V: TRBV2; length: 14
CDR3: CSARDGRDTEAFF; J: TRBJ1-1; V: TRBV20-1; length: 13
CDR3: CASSGVAGFSEAFF; J: TRBJ1-1; V: TRBV2; length: 14
CDR3: CASSSGLAVTYEQYF; J: TRBJ2-7; V: TRBV5-1; length: 15
CDR3: CAISGGTYNEQFF; J: TRBJ2-1; V: TRBV10-3; length: 13
CDR3: CASSLTTGGSTEAFF; J: TRBJ1-1; V: TRBV7-3; length: 15
CDR3: CASSLTTVSYEQYF; J: TRBJ2-7; V: TRBV12-3/TRBV12-4; length: 14
CDR3: CASSLDSVGATGELFF; J: TRBJ2-2; V: TRBV5-1; length: 16
CDR3: CASSASVSTEAFF; J: TRBJ1-1; V: TRBV6-2/TRBV6-3; length: 13
CDR3: CASGASGLAGVTDTQYF; J: TRBJ2-3; V: TRBV12-5; length: 17
CDR3: CASRRAGMEEKLFF; J: TRBJ1-4; V: TRBV2; length: 14
CDR3: CASSGQGPNTGELFF; J: TRBJ2-2; V: TRBV5-1; length: 15